One sample yielded the 25 T cell receptor beta chains listed below, sequenced in a study of post-analysis software for immune sequencing data. Incorporated into the TCR beta cDNA libraries were unique molecular identifiers, which served to reduce PCR and sequencing biases. TCRdb itself ran the PCR reads through MiXCR, one entry per CDR3 protein. The sample records fewer than 600,000 distinct CDR3 sequences, around 40% being singletons. The antigens for these receptors are not known. Broader study findings: When patients were compared with controls, about five TRBV segments were more frequent, TRBV5-6, TRBV5-1 and TRBV20-1 among them.

Source material: blood. The receptors stem from a girl aged 5-17 years with multiple sclerosis.

This clonotype appeared a few times. This chain connects TRBV7-9 to TRBJ2-4; TRBD1 matches at 10 bases. Matching the DNA end better, TRBJ2-7 makes the J call doubtful. Germline V CDR1 and CDR2: SEHNR, FQNEAQ (reference sequence). The CDR3 contains 14 residues. Here the CDR3 DNA reads TGTGCCAGCAGCATCGGACAGGGGGTATACGAGCAGTACTTC. Its protein product is CASSIGQGVYEQYF.

This clonotype was seen more than once but under ten times. The V and J genes are TRBV5-6 and TRBJ1-4, with D uncertain. The ends were cut back, 4 bases at V and 5 bases at J, with 6 bases in the middle. The germline gives CDR1 SGHDT, CDR2 YYEEEE. The CDR3 spans 12 residues. The CDR3 spells CASSGINEKLFF. The CDR3 bases are TGTGCCAGCAGCGGAATAAATGAAAAACTGTTTTTT.

The chain has TRBV4-3 and TRBJ2-5; D is perhaps TRBD1 or TRBD2 (5 bases each). The CDR3 sequence is 13 residues long. The germline gives CDR1 LGHNA, CDR2 YSLEER. V dropped 0 bases and J dropped 5 bases, with 7 bases sitting between them. The CDR3 loop is CASSQEWGETQYF. For the CDR3, the DNA is TGCGCCAGCAGCCAAGAGTGGGGGGAGACCCAGTACTTC.

This clonotype was seen a handful of times. The chain couples TRBV27 to TRBJ2-2; D gene unclear. V was cut by 5 bases and J by 2 bases, with 9 bases left in between. Germline CDR1 is MNHEY and CDR2 is SMNVEV (reference sequence). This CDR3 is built from 14 residues. The CDR3 sequence: CASSRADNTGELFF. The CDR3 DNA follows: TGTGCCAGCAGTAGGGCAGACAACACCGGGGAGCTGTTTTTT.

The chain uses TRBV24-1 and TRBJ2-1; 11 positions agree with TRBD2. V lost 4 bases and J lost 11; bases outside the gene matches: 9. CDR3 size: 15 residues. Germline V gene lookup returns CDR1 KGHDR and CDR2 SFDVKD. CDR3 bases: TGTGCCACCAGTGACCCTAGCGGGAGGTCTACCCAGCAGTTCTTC. Its translation: CATSDPSGRSTQQFF.

This chain joins TRBV27 and TRBJ2-1; D gene unclear. CDR3 size: 14 residues. V shed 5 bases and J shed 0 bases, with 8 bases lying between them. Per the germline V gene, CDR1 is MNHEY and CDR2 is SMNVEV (reference sequence). CDR3 sequence reads: CASSKQNSYNEQFF. In DNA form, the CDR3 reads TGTGCCAGCAGTAAACAGAACTCCTACAATGAGCAGTTCTTC.

The chain employs TRBV29-1 and TRBJ2-7; TRBD1 might be the D (5 bases). Germline CDR1 SQVTM, CDR2 ANQGSEA. Trimming took 6 bases from V and 4 from J, leaving 13 bases between them. This CDR3 has 12 residues. The CDR3 is CSVEMGLYEQYF. CDR3 coding DNA: TGCAGCGTCGAGATGGGGCTGTACGAGCAGTACTTC.

To note about this clonotype: The junction shows a germline mismatch at one end, possibly a read error. This chain links TRBV27 with TRBJ2-5; 8 bases fit TRBD1. This CDR3 region has 13 residues. Germline V CDR1 and CDR2: MNHEY, SMNVEV (reference sequence). In DNA, the CDR3 is TGTGCCAGTAGTTTAGGTCAGGGGGCCGCCCAGTACTTC. Its protein is CASSLGQGAAQYF.

The V gene is TRBV12-3 or TRBV12-4, the J gene TRBJ1-2, with TRBD1 as a possible D gene (5 bases). This CDR3 has 15 amino acids. The germline V and J ends were trimmed by 4 bases and 8 bases, with 20 bases remaining between them. CDR3 loop: CASSSSGSGTQGYTF. CDR3 nucleotide sequence: TGTGCCAGCAGTTCCTCAGGGAGTGGCACGCAAGGCTACACCTTC.

There are a few counts of this clonotype. The chain combines TRBV6-2 or TRBV6-3 with TRBJ2-3; 7 nucleotides match TRBD1. Germline V gene data show CDR1 as MNHEY and CDR2 as SVGEGT. The CDR3 totals 14 residues. V shed 2 bases, J shed 8 bases, and the junction held 7 bases outside the gene matches. CDR3 in amino acids: CASSYGLAGGTQYF. As DNA, the CDR3 is TGTGCCAGCAGTTACGGGCTAGCAGGGGGTACGCAGTATTTT.

This clonotype was recorded a few times. One end of the junction is discordant with germline, which a read error may explain. J is TRBJ2-4 and V is TRBV6-6; no firm D call. The last part of the DNA fits TRBJ2-5 better; the J call may be wrong. Germline CDR1 is MNHNY and CDR2 is SVGAGI (reference sequence). This CDR3 is 13 amino acids long. The CDR3 sequence: CANSYSLTETQYF. The CDR3 nucleotides read TGTGCCAACAGTTACTCACTGACGGAGACCCAGTACTTC.

This sequence joins TRBV6-1 and TRBJ1-1, with a weak D call TRBD1 (6 bases). Germline CDR1 MNHNS, CDR2 SASEGT. The CDR3 has 14 amino acids. Trimming removed 6 bases at V and 3 bases at J, with 14 bases between. The DNA of the CDR3 is TGTGCCAGCAGCGGTAGGGGGTACGACACTGAAGCTTTCTTT. Translated: CASSGRGYDTEAFF.

This clonotype was seen more than once but under ten times. The rearrangement uses TRBV5-6 and TRBJ2-1; 9 bases are a match to TRBD2. CDR1 and CDR2 (germline): SGHDT, YYEEEE. V lost 0 bases and J lost 6; bases outside the gene matches: 4. The CDR3 has 15 amino acids. CDR3 in amino acids: CASSLDPSGVNEQFF. CDR3 bases: TGTGCCAGCAGCTTGGATCCTAGCGGGGTCAATGAGCAGTTCTTC.

Only a few counts were recorded for this clonotype. The chain links TRBV29-1 to TRBJ2-1, with D possibly being TRBD1 (5 bases). Germline lookup yields CDR1 SQVTM and CDR2 ANQGSEA. The V gene lost 3 bases and the J gene lost 3 bases, with 9 bases spanning the gap. This CDR3 is built from 13 residues. The CDR3 loop is CSVDSRDYNEQFF. CDR3 DNA: TGCAGCGTTGACTCCAGGGACTACAATGAGCAGTTCTTC.

Concerning this clonotype: A read error may account for a junction end that differs from germline. This chain links TRBV27 with TRBJ1-2; D not resolved. The germline CDR1 and CDR2 sequences are MNHEY and SMNVEV (reference sequence). The CDR3 consists of 13 residues. The CDR3 DNA is TGTACCAGCAGTTTTCGACGGAGCTATGGCTACACCTTC. The encoded protein is CTSSFRRSYGYTF.

This clonotype was observed a handful of times. The chain links TRBV7-2 to TRBJ2-7; 8 nucleotides match TRBD2. From germline, CDR1 is SGHTA and CDR2 FQGNSA. This CDR3 spans 15 amino acids. Germline trimming cut 1 base from V and 1 base from J; bases unmatched to any gene: 3. CDR3 sequence reads: CASSLGAGGSYEQYF. The CDR3 DNA is TGTGCCAGCAGCTTAGGGGCGGGAGGATCCTACGAGCAGTACTTC.

This clonotype occurred once. The gene calls are TRBV12-3 or TRBV12-4 and TRBJ2-4; the match to TRBD1 covers 10 bases. Matching the DNA end better, TRBJ2-7 makes the J call doubtful. The length of the CDR3 is 15 residues. In DNA form, the CDR3 reads TGTGCCAGCAGTTTTTCCGGACAGGGGGTCTCCGAGCAGTACTTC. This encodes CASSFSGQGVSEQYF.

The chain employs TRBV20-1 and TRBJ2-5; D gene ambiguous. V was clipped by 5 bases and J by 13 bases, with 17 bases between them. Germline V gene lookup returns CDR1 DFQATT and CDR2 SNEGSKA (reference sequence). The CDR3 has 11 residues. CDR3 nucleotides: TGCAGTGCTGTTATTGGTGGGAATGTGTACTTC. Protein: CSAVIGGNVYF.

V usage is TRBV15 and J usage is TRBJ1-4; D gene uncertain. There are 15 residues in the CDR3. V was clipped by 0 bases and J by 6 bases, with 11 bases between them. Looked up from germline, CDR1 is LNHNV and CDR2 is YYDKDF (reference sequence). The CDR3 here is CATSRDQGGDEKLFF. In DNA form, the CDR3 reads TGTGCCACCAGCAGAGATCAAGGTGGGGATGAAAAACTGTTTTTT.

This clonotype was found a few times. The chain couples TRBV27 to TRBJ2-1; TRBD2 agrees at 9 bases. Germline-derived CDR1 and CDR2 are MNHEY and SMNVEV (reference sequence). With V trimmed by 1 base and J by 5 bases, 6 bases remained unmatched. This CDR3 spans 16 amino acids. The CDR3 protein is CASSLWLAGPNNEQFF. The CDR3 DNA sequence: TGTGCCAGCAGTTTATGGCTAGCGGGGCCTAACAATGAGCAGTTCTTC.

This chain joins TRBV25-1 and TRBJ2-5, with TRBD2 identical over 7 bases. CDR3 length equals 15 residues. The ends lost 8 bases at V and 2 bases at J; junction bases unmatched: 11. Germline CDR1 and CDR2: MGHDK and SYGVNS. The CDR3: CASRGLAGVQETQYF. In DNA, the CDR3 is TGTGCCAGCCGTGGACTGGCGGGAGTACAAGAGACCCAGTACTTC.

This clonotype appeared a few times. This rearrangement joins TRBV12-3 or TRBV12-4 to TRBJ1-2, with D perhaps TRBD1 (6 bases). The length of the CDR3 is 14 residues. V dropped 4 bases and J dropped 7 bases, with 16 bases sitting between them. CDR3 coding DNA: TGTGCCAGCAGTTCCATCCAGGGGCCCTCTGGCTACACCTTC. This encodes CASSSIQGPSGYTF.

V gene TRBV7-2 combines with J gene TRBJ2-4, with 11 bases matching TRBD2. Judging by the DNA end, TRBJ2-7 fits better; the J call may be wrong. The CDR3 has 15 residues. In germline, CDR1 is SGHTA, CDR2 FQGNSA. For the CDR3, the DNA is TGTGCCGGCACCCTAACTAGCGGGGGCTCCTACGAGCAGTACTTC. It specifies CAGTLTSGGSYEQYF.

The chain has TRBV20-1 and TRBJ2-5, with 7 bases aligning to TRBD2. With 0 bases clipped from V and 5 bases from J, the junction kept 9 bases outside the gene matches. CDR1 and CDR2 (germline): DFQATT, SNEGSKA (reference sequence). CDR3 length: 15 amino acids. The chain's CDR3 is CSARDRGSAVETQYF. CDR3 nucleotides: TGCAGTGCTAGAGATCGCGGGAGCGCGGTGGAGACCCAGTACTTC.

Points on this clonotype: One end of the junction is discordant with germline, which a read error may explain. This chain's CDR3 is CASSLLDLGDSGSTVHF. The CDR3 DNA sequence: TGCGCCAGCAGCTTGCTGGATCTCGGAGATAGCGGGAGTACGGTACACTTC. The chain links TRBV5-1 to TRBJ2-4; 9 bases are a match to TRBD2. The germline V gene has CDR1 SGHRS and CDR2 YFSETQ. The CDR3 totals 17 residues.